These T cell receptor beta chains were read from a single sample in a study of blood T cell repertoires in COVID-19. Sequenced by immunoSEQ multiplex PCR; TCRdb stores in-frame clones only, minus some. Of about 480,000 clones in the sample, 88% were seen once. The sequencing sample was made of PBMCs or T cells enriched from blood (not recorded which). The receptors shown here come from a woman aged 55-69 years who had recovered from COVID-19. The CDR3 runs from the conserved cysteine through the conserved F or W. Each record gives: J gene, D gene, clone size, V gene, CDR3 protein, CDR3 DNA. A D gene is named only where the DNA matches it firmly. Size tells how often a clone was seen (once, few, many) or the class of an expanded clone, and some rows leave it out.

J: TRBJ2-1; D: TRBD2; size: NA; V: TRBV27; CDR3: CASSLRSGGGNEQFF; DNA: TGTGCCAGCAGTTTACGTAGCGGGGGGGGCAATGAGCAGTTCTTC
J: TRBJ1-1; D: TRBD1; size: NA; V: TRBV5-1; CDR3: CASSLVGTANTEAFF; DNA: TGCGCCAGCAGCTTGGTAGGGACAGCGAACACTGAAGCTTTCTTT
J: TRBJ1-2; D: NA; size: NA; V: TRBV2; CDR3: CASSEENRYLTYGYTF; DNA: TGTGCCAGCAGTGAGGAAAACAGATACCTAACCTATGGCTACACCTTC
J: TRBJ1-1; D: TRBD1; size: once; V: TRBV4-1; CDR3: CASSQEQGAVNTEAFF; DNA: TGCGCCAGCAGCCAAGAGCAGGGGGCGGTCAACACTGAAGCTTTCTTT
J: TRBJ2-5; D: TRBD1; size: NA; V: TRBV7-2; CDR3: CASSSYRGIQETQYF; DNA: TGTGCCAGCAGCTCTTACAGGGGAATACAAGAGACCCAGTACTTC
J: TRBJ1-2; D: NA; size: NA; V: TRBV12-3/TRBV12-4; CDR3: CASSVTGNYGYTF; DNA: TGTGCCAGCAGTGTCACAGGGAACTATGGCTACACCTTC
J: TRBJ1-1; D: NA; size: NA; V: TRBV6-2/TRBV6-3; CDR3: CASNPREGLNTEAFF; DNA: TGTGCCAGCAACCCGAGGGAGGGATTGAACACTGAAGCTTTCTTT
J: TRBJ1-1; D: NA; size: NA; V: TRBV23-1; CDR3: CASSQSVLKADSNTEAFF; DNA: TGCGCCAGCAGTCAATCAGTTCTCAAGGCAGACTCGAACACTGAAGCTTTCTTT
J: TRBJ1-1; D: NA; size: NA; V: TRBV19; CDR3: CASRSGQNTEAFF; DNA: TGTGCCAGTAGATCGGGACAGAACACTGAAGCTTTCTTT
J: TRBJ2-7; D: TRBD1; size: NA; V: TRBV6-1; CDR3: CASSAFPGTGGYEQYF; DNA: TGTGCCAGCAGTGCCTTTCCCGGGACAGGGGGTTACGAGCAGTACTTC
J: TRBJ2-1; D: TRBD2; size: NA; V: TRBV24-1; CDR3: CATSVGGNGNNEQFF; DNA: TGTGCCACCAGTGTGGGGGGGAATGGGAACAATGAGCAGTTCTTC
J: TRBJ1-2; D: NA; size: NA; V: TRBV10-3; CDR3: CAISVGGQGNGYTF; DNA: TGTGCCATCAGTGTGGGGGGGCAGGGGAATGGCTACACCTTC
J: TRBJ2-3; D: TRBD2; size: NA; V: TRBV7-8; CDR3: CASSLTSGGLTDTQYF; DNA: TGTGCCAGCAGCCTGACTAGCGGGGGCCTGACAGATACGCAGTATTTT
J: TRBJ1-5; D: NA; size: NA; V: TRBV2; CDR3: CASSERGGGNQPQHF; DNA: TGTGCCAGCAGTGAAAGGGGGGGAGGCAATCAGCCCCAGCATTTT
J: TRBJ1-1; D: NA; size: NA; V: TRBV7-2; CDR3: CASSFYGGRTEAFF; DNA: TGTGCCAGCAGCTTTTATGGGGGCCGAACTGAAGCTTTCTTT
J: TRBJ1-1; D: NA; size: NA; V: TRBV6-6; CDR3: CASGSAEAFF; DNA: TGTGCCAGCGGTTCGGCTGAAGCTTTCTTT
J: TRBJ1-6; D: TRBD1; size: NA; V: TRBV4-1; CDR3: CASSHVGQALSPLHF; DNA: TGCGCCAGCAGCCATGTCGGACAGGCCCTATCACCCCTCCACTTT
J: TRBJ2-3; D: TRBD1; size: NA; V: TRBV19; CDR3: CASSIQGAGTVTQYF; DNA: TGTGCCAGTAGTATCCAGGGGGCCGGGACAGTGACGCAGTATTTT
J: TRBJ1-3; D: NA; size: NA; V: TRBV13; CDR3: CASTKRGNTIYF; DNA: TGTGCCAGCACCAAAAGGGGGAACACCATATATTTT
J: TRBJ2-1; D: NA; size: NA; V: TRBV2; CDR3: CASSSRSINEQFF; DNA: TGTGCCAGCAGTAGTCGGTCGATTAATGAGCAGTTCTTC
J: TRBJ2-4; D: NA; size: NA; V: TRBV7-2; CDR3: CASSQGGAQYF; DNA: TGTGCCAGCAGCCAGGGCGGGGCTCAGTACTTC
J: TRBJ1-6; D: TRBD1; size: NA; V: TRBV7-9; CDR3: CASSQPTGSSPLHF; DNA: TGTGCCAGCAGCCAACCGACAGGGTCATCACCCCTCCACTTT
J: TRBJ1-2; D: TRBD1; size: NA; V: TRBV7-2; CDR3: CASSLLTVGQGSGYTF; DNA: TGTGCCAGCAGCTTATTGACAGTGGGACAGGGTTCTGGCTACACCTTC
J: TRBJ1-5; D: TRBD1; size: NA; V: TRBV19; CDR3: CASSNIPRDSHNQPQHF; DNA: TGTGCCAGTAGCAACATTCCGAGGGACAGCCACAATCAGCCCCAGCATTTT
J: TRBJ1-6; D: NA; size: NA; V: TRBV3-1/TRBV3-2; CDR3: CASSQDRETPESPLHF; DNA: TGTGCCAGCAGCCAAGATCGGGAGACCCCCGAATCACCCCTCCACTTT